The rows below give T cell receptor beta chains drawn from one sample of a study of T cells in Graves' hyperthyroidism and ophthalmopathy. TCRdb analysed the multiplex PCR reads with MiXCR anew, one entry per CDR3 protein. The data show a few hundred thousand distinct CDR3 sequences, with about 21% seen just once and roughly 52% held by the top ten. The specimen was blood. The receptors were sampled from a woman aged 45-65 years with Graves' hyperthyroidism. Each CDR3 is given with its conserved first and last residue. A D gene is named only where the DNA matches it firmly. Expanded clones are given a class, and other clones once, few, many or no size at all.

v_call	cdr3_length	d_call	j_call	clone_size	cdr3_aa	cdr3_nt
TRBV12-3/TRBV12-4	12	.	TRBJ1-1	many	CASSFGLTEAFF	TGTGCCAGCAGTTTTGGGCTCACTGAAGCTTTCTTT
TRBV6-1	17	.	TRBJ1-6	many	CASSESGGSSYNSPLHF	TGTGCCAGCAGTGAAAGTGGGGGCTCCTCCTATAATTCACCCCTCCACTTT
TRBV19	13	.	TRBJ1-1	.	CASSMDENTEAFF	TGTGCCAGTAGTATGGACGAGAACACTGAAGCTTTCTTT
TRBV2	12	.	TRBJ2-7	.	CASSGERSEQYF	TGTGCCAGCAGTGGAGAGCGTTCGGAGCAGTACTTC
TRBV9	14	.	TRBJ1-1	.	CASSVESGGTEAFF	TGTGCCAGCAGCGTAGAGTCCGGGGGCACTGAAGCTTTCTTT
TRBV6-5	15	.	TRBJ1-3	few	CASSYSTGVGNTIYF	TGTGCCAGCAGTTACTCGACGGGGGTCGGAAACACCATATATTTT
TRBV20-1	15	.	TRBJ2-3	many	CSARDWTSSTDTQYF	TGCAGTGCTAGGGATTGGACGAGCAGCACAGATACGCAGTATTTT
TRBV30	15	TRBD2	TRBJ2-7	few	CAWSVRAGVGYEQYF	TGTGCCTGGAGTGTACGAGCGGGGGTGGGCTACGAGCAGTACTTC
TRBV6-5	15	TRBD1	TRBJ2-7	many	CASSYSGTGPTEQYF	TGTGCCAGCAGTTACTCCGGGACAGGGCCCACCGAGCAGTACTTC
TRBV20-1	14	TRBD2	TRBJ2-7	many	CSDSKSGGACEQYF	TGCAGTGACTCGAAGAGCGGGGGCGCGTGCGAGCAGTACTTC
TRBV5-5	18	.	TRBJ2-1	many	CASSHLVLTDRGRDEQFF	TGTGCCAGCAGCCACCTGGTTCTCACCGATCGGGGGCGAGATGAGCAGTTCTTC
TRBV27	17	.	TRBJ1-5	many	CASSKISGARSNQPQHF	TGTGCCAGCAGTAAAATATCAGGGGCGCGGAGCAATCAGCCCCAGCATTTT
TRBV28	13	TRBD1	TRBJ2-7	many	CASSPSTGRKQYF	TGTGCCAGCAGTCCCTCGACAGGGAGAAAGCAGTACTTC
TRBV6-1	14	.	TRBJ1-1	many	CASSRGLPNTEAFF	TGTGCCAGCAGTCGGGGGCTACCGAACACTGAAGCTTTCTTT
TRBV29-1	14	TRBD2	TRBJ2-3	many	CSVSTGGVKDTQYF	TGCAGCGTGAGCACGGGGGGTGTCAAAGATACGCAGTATTTT
TRBV11-3	13	TRBD1	TRBJ2-1	many	CASSPTGFNEQFF	TGTGCCAGCAGCCCGACAGGGTTCAATGAGCAGTTCTTC
TRBV20-1	13	TRBD1	TRBJ1-4	many	CSADRGTNEKLFF	TGCAGTGCAGACAGGGGAACTAATGAAAAACTGTTTTTT
TRBV5-4	16	TRBD1	TRBJ1-6	.	CASSVGRGQGNSPLHF	TGTGCCAGCAGCGTAGGGAGAGGACAGGGGAATTCACCCCTCCACTTT
TRBV2	12	.	TRBJ2-3	.	CASREELDTQYF	TGTGCCAGCAGGGAAGAGTTGGATACGCAGTATTTT
TRBV28	16	.	TRBJ1-1	.	CASSTLSGMENTEAFF	TGTGCCAGCAGTACATTGTCGGGGATGGAGAACACTGAAGCTTTCTTT
TRBV30	14	.	TRBJ2-1	many	CAWSALGGWNEQFF	TGTGCCTGGAGTGCTCTTGGGGGGTGGAATGAGCAGTTCTTC
TRBV9	12	.	TRBJ1-3	few	CASSEHGNTIYF	TGTGCCAGCAGCGAACACGGGAACACCATATATTTT
TRBV28	21	TRBD1	TRBJ1-2	many	CASSVLGERDRLNKPNYGYTF	TGTGCCAGCAGTGTTCTCGGTGAACGGGACAGATTAAATAAGCCTAACTATGGCTACACCTTC
TRBV5-6	15	.	TRBJ2-7	many	CASSFGRPSLYEQYF	TGTGCCAGCAGCTTTGGGCGCCCCTCACTCTACGAGCAGTACTTC
TRBV10-3	16	.	TRBJ2-7	many	CAISESILGQGREQYF	TGTGCCATCAGTGAGTCCATTCTGGGACAAGGACGGGAGCAGTACTTC
TRBV7-9	17	TRBD1	TRBJ2-6	many	CASSLVRGFAGANVLTF	TGTGCCAGCAGCTTAGTCAGGGGGTTTGCTGGGGCCAACGTCCTGACTTTC
TRBV7-9	17	TRBD1	TRBJ1-1	few	CASSLGGTGGAFSEAFF	TGTGCCAGCAGCTTAGGTGGGACAGGGGGCGCGTTCTCCGAAGCTTTCTTT
TRBV28	14	.	TRBJ2-7	many	CASSLPLGSYEQYF	TGTGCCAGCAGTTTACCCCTCGGCTCCTACGAGCAGTACTTC
TRBV12-3/TRBV12-4	14	TRBD1	TRBJ1-6	medium-sized	CASSTGGTNSPLHF	TGTGCCAGCAGCACAGGGGGCACCAATTCACCCCTCCACTTT
TRBV6-1	15	TRBD1	TRBJ1-5	few	CASSESTGRNQPQHF	TGTGCCAGCAGTGAATCGACAGGGCGAAATCAGCCCCAGCATTTT
TRBV15	15	.	TRBJ2-1	.	CATSRDVGLSNEQFF	TGTGCCACCAGCAGAGATGTGGGACTCTCTAATGAGCAGTTCTTC
TRBV6-2/TRBV6-3	14	TRBD1	TRBJ2-7	.	CASHRDRNSYEQYF	TGTGCCAGTCACCGGGACAGAAATTCCTACGAGCAGTACTTC
TRBV19	15	.	TRBJ1-5	few	CASSAGRYSNQPQHF	TGTGCCAGTAGTGCTGGACGGTATAGCAATCAGCCCCAGCATTTT
TRBV18	12	.	TRBJ2-2	.	CASSPGQGGLVF	TGTGCCAGCTCACCCGGACAGGGAGGGCTGGTTTTT
TRBV5-1	15	.	TRBJ2-3	.	CASSLEAGRTDTQYF	TGCGCCAGCAGCTTGGAAGCGGGCCGCACAGATACGCAGTATTTT
TRBV12-3/TRBV12-4	11	.	TRBJ1-1	many	CASRSGTEAFF	TGTGCCAGCAGGTCAGGCACTGAAGCTTTCTTT
TRBV7-2	16	TRBD2	TRBJ2-3	many	CASSLGGVAGGDTQYF	TGTGCCAGCAGCTTAGGGGGGGTAGCGGGGGGTGATACGCAGTATTTT
TRBV2	15	TRBD1	TRBJ2-5	once	CASTAPDRGLETQYF	TGTGCCAGCACCGCCCCGGACAGGGGGCTGGAGACCCAGTACTTC
TRBV28	15	.	TRBJ2-1	.	CASSLGSRGENEQFF	TGTGCCAGCAGTTTGGGGTCTAGGGGGGAGAATGAGCAGTTCTTC
TRBV20-1	15	TRBD2	TRBJ2-1	many	CSACPTSGGGYEQFF	TGCAGTGCTTGCCCCACTAGCGGGGGGGGGTATGAGCAGTTCTTC
TRBV6-5	14	.	TRBJ1-5	.	CASSYYNSNQPQHF	TGTGCCAGCAGTTACTATAATAGCAATCAGCCCCAGCATTTT
TRBV12-3/TRBV12-4	15	.	TRBJ2-1	.	CASSLRGSGYNEQFF	TGTGCCAGCAGTTTACGAGGGAGTGGTTACAATGAGCAGTTCTTC
TRBV24-1	18	.	TRBJ2-1	.	CATSDPPMSSNPYNEQFF	TGTGCCACCAGTGATCCCCCGATGTCGAGCAACCCTTACAATGAGCAGTTCTTC
TRBV28	12	.	TRBJ2-7	few	CASTLGGSEQYF	TGTGCCAGCACCCTCGGGGGATCCGAGCAGTACTTC
TRBV6-5	16	.	TRBJ2-4	.	CASSYSNPSGGNIQYF	TGTGCCAGCAGTTACTCGAATCCCTCAGGGGGGAACATTCAGTACTTC
TRBV5-1	11	.	TRBJ2-1	few	CASILGNEQFF	TGCGCCAGCATACTGGGCAATGAGCAGTTCTTC